A single sample gave rise to the 13 T cell receptor beta chains below, sequenced in a study of CD8 T cell repertoires and HIV-1 epitope variants. Antigen specificity for these receptors is unknown. Sequencing used immunoSEQ multiplex PCR; TCRdb keeps in-frame clones, though not all of them. The sample has some 2,800 clones, roughly 69% seen once. The sequenced sample consisted of cultured CD8+ T cells derived from PBMCs. The receptors were sampled from a male donor with HIV.

Within the sample, this clone is medium-sized. This sequence joins TRBV11-2 and TRBJ2-2; D gene unclear. The CDR3 totals 14 residues. V lost 5 bases and J lost 0, with 7 bases in between. Germline V gene data show CDR1 as SGHAT and CDR2 as FQNNGV. In DNA, the CDR3 is TGTGCCAGCAGCGTAACAGCGAACACCGGGGAGCTGTTTTTT. Translation gives CASSVTANTGELFF.

This clone was recorded a few times. V and J are TRBV7-2 and TRBJ2-1; the match to TRBD2 covers 8 bases. This CDR3 spans 17 amino acids. From germline, CDR1 is SGHTA and CDR2 FQGNSA. The V segment lost 1 base and the J segment 6 bases; nucleotides outside the gene matches: 11. DNA for the CDR3: TGTGCCAGCAGCTTAGAGCCCCGGACTAGCTGGGGCAATGAGCAGTTCTTC. Protein sequence: CASSLEPRTSWGNEQFF.

This clone was picked up one time. J is TRBJ2-7 and V is TRBV13, with D possibly being TRBD1 or TRBD2 (5 bases each). The CDR3 length is 14 residues. Trimming took 0 bases from V and 4 from J, leaving 10 bases between them. Germline CDR1 is PRHDT and CDR2 is FYEKMQ (reference sequence). As DNA, the CDR3 is TGTGCCAGCAGCTTAGGGGGGGATACTTACGAGCAGTACTTC. It is translated as CASSLGGDTYEQYF.

The CDR3 bases are TGTGCCTGGAGCGAAACGGGACAGGGGGTTCGCTACACCTTC. It codes for CAWSETGQGVRYTF. The chain couples TRBV30 to TRBJ1-2; 11 nucleotides line up with TRBD1. This CDR3 is 14 amino acids long. CDR1 is GTSNPN and CDR2 is SVGIG in the germline V gene (reference sequence). Trimming cost V 3 bases and J 9 bases; bases outside gene matches: 9.

J is TRBJ2-2 and V is TRBV6-1; weak D call: TRBD1 (5 bases). The germline gives CDR1 MNHNS, CDR2 SASEGT. With 0 bases removed from V and 3 bases from J, the gap between germline ends came to 5 bases. There are 14 residues in the CDR3. The CDR3 reads CASSEATDTGELFF. CDR3 DNA sequence: TGTGCCAGCAGTGAAGCGACAGACACCGGGGAGCTGTTTTTT.

The rearrangement joins TRBV25-1 to TRBJ1-1, with 10 positions matching TRBD1. Germline loops: CDR1 MGHDK, CDR2 SYGVNS. The CDR3 totals 14 residues. Trimming took 5 bases from V and 3 from J; bases not matched to a gene: 3. CDR3 DNA sequence: TGTGCCAGCAGTACGACAGGGGGCCACACTGAAGCTTTCTTT. It is translated as CASSTTGGHTEAFF. The variable domain in full, completed from reference TRBV25-1 and TRBJ1-1, reads EADIYQTPRYLVIGTGKKITLECSQTMGHDKMYWYQQDPGMELHLIHYSYGVNSTEKGDLSSESTVSRIRTEHFPLTLESARPSHTSQYLCASSTTGGHTEAFFGQGTRLTVV.

The J gene is TRBJ1-1, the V gene TRBV28; unclear D gene. CDR3 size: 12 residues. The germline V gene encodes CDR1 MDHEN and CDR2 SYDVKM. V was cut by 6 bases and J by 1 base, with 6 bases left in between. The CDR3 bases are TGTGCCAGCAGGCCGAGGAACACTGAAGCTTTCTTT. This translates into CASRPRNTEAFF.

The CDR3 nucleotides are TGTGCCAGCTCTTGGGAGCAGGGTCGAAATTATGGCTACACCTTC. Translation: CASSWEQGRNYGYTF. The J gene is TRBJ1-2, the V gene TRBV18; D may be TRBD1 (5 bases). The V gene's germline CDR1 is KGHSH and CDR2 LQKENI. Trimming removed 6 bases at V and 5 bases at J, with 19 bases between. This CDR3 contains 15 residues. The whole variable domain, filled in from reference TRBV18 and TRBJ1-2, reads NAGVMQNPRHLVRRRGQEARLRCSPMKGHSHVYWYRQLPEEGLKFMVYLQKENIIDESGMPKERFSAEFPKEGPSILRIQQVVRGDSAAYFCASSWEQGRNYGYTFGSGTRLTVV.

The chain combines TRBV7-2 with TRBJ1-2; weak D call: TRBD1 (5 bases). CDR1 and CDR2 (germline): SGHTA, FQGNSA. The CDR3 totals 15 residues. V lost 2 bases and J 2 bases, leaving 12 bases between the germline ends. The CDR3 region has the DNA TGTGCCAGCAGCTTAAATCGGGACGGGAACTATGGCTACACCTTC. Amino acid sequence: CASSLNRDGNYGYTF.

The chain couples TRBV2 to TRBJ2-4, with 9 bases that match TRBD2. The germline V gene has CDR1 SNHLY and CDR2 FYNNEI. Germline trimming cut 0 bases from V and 8 bases from J; bases unmatched to any gene: 5. The CDR3 is made up of 15 amino acids. CDR3 sequence reads: CASSEAASGIDIQYF. CDR3 bases: TGTGCCAGCAGTGAAGCCGCTAGCGGGATTGACATTCAGTACTTC.

This clone was detected only once. V usage is TRBV5-4 and J usage is TRBJ2-5; D gene ambiguous. V was shortened by 1 base and J by 3 bases, with 7 bases between the two germline ends. This CDR3 comprises 13 residues. Germline V gene lookup returns CDR1 SGHNT and CDR2 YYREEE (reference sequence). The CDR3 sequence is CASSLLVEETQYF. CDR3 coding DNA: TGTGCCAGCAGCTTGTTGGTGGAAGAGACCCAGTACTTC.

This chain connects TRBV27 to TRBJ2-1; 8 bases match TRBD2. Per the germline V gene, CDR1 is MNHEY and CDR2 is SMNVEV (reference sequence). The CDR3 is made up of 13 amino acids. V shed 4 bases and J 6 bases; nucleotides not matched to a gene: 2. CDR3 bases: TGTGCCAGCAGTTCAGGGACTAGCAATGAGCAGTTCTTC. Amino acids: CASSSGTSNEQFF.

CDR3 amino acids: CAISESTGLSSTDTQYF. CDR3 in DNA: TGTGCCATCAGTGAGTCGACGGGCCTTTCTTCCACAGATACGCAGTATTTT. This chain joins TRBV10-3 and TRBJ2-3; D remains unclear. Trimming left V 0 bases short and J 2 bases short, with 15 bases between. Per the germline V gene, CDR1 is ENHRY and CDR2 is SYGVKD. The CDR3 extends over 17 amino acids.